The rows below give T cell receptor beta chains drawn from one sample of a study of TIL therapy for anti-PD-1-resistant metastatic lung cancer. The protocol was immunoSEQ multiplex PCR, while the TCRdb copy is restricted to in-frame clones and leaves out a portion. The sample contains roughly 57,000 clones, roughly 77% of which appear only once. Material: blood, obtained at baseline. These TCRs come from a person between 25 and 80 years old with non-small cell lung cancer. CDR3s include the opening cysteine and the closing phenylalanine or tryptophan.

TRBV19 CAHVRRVGNYGYTF
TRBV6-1 CASREETGVPWYGYTF
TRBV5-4 CASSGGITGYNTIYF
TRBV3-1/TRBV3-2 CASSQDWEDEETQYF
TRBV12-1 CASSFGPGAALCF
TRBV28 CASSLFGRGLMNTEAFF
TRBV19 CASKRAWGPGRADTQYF
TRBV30 CAWARGGTQNSPLHF
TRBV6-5 CASKGSGENEQFF
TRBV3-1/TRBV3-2 CASSQGSLMHNEQFF
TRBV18 CASSPMKGTYEQYF
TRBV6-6 CASSYSMAGRNNEQFF
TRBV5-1 CASSWDRGPYEQYF
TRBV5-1 CASSFSGRDNEQFF
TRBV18 CASSPGTGGSETQYF
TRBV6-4 CASRARTQVGEAFF
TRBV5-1 CASSLGRTWGTDYEQYF
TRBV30 CAWGTGFSPLHF
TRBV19 CASSSGGETQYF
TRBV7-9 CASTGGIEAFF
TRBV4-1 CASSFESGTAYNEQFF
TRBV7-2 CASSPGQYQETQYF
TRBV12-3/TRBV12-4 CASRRTQETQYF